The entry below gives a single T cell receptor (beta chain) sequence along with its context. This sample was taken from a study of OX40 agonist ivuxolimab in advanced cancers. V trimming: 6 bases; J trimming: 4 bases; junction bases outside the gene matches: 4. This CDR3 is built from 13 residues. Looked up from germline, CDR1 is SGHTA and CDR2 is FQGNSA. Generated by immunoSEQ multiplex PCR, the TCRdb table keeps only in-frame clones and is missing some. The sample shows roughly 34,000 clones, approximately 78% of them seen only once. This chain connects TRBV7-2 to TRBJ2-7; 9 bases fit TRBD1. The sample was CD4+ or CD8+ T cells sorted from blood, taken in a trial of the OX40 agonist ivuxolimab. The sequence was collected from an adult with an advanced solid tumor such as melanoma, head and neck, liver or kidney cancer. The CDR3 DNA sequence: TGTGCCAGCAGTTCGGACAGGGGTTACGAGCAGTACTTC. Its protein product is CASSSDRGYEQYF.